A single sample gave rise to the 15 T cell receptor beta chains below, sequenced in a study of shared clonotypes between healthy human individuals. Generated by immunoSEQ multiplex PCR, the TCRdb table keeps only in-frame clones and is missing some. The sample holds around 2,000,000 clones, 85% to 95% seen once. The specimen sequenced was naive CD4+ T cells sorted from blood. Subset of the sample: CD45RA+ positively selected. Source of these receptors: a man in his late teens or twenties in good health.

This clone appeared once. The gene calls are TRBV9 and TRBJ1-3, with D possibly being TRBD1 (6 bases). V lost 3 bases and J 0 bases, leaving 10 bases between the germline ends. The CDR3 runs 15 residues. Germline V gives CDR1 SGDLS, CDR2 YYNGEE. CDR3 in amino acids: CASSAEGGSGNTIYF. The CDR3 nucleotides read TGTGCCAGCAGCGCAGAAGGGGGCTCTGGAAACACCATATATTTT.

The V call is TRBV5-1, the J call TRBJ2-7, with D possibly being TRBD2 (5 bases). Trimming cost V 0 bases and J 9 bases, with 10 bases left between them. Looked up from germline, CDR1 is SGHRS and CDR2 is YFSETQ. The CDR3 extends over 12 amino acids. The CDR3 DNA follows: TGCGCCAGCAGCTTGGACGGGAATGCGCAGTACTTC. Translation gives CASSLDGNAQYF.

The rearrangement joins TRBV7-2 to TRBJ2-7, with TRBD2 matching over 7 bases. CDR3 length: 15 residues. V was clipped by 1 base and J by 2 bases; unmatched bases: 5. Germline V gene sequence: CDR1 SGHTA, CDR2 FQGNSA. DNA of the CDR3: TGTGCCAGCAGCTTAGTAGCGGGTACGACCTACGAGCAGTACTTC. Translated, it gives CASSLVAGTTYEQYF. Combining the CDR3 with reference TRBV7-2 and TRBJ2-7 gives the whole variable domain GAGVSQSPSNKVTEKGKDVELRCDPISGHTALYWYRQSLGQGLEFLIYFQGNSAPDKSGLPSDRFSAERTGGSVSTLTIQRTQQEDSAVYLCASSLVAGTTYEQYFGPGTRLTVT.

On this clone itself: Different DNA sequences within this sample yield the same CDR3. The chain carries TRBV18 and TRBJ1-1; maybe TRBD1 (6 bases). This CDR3 has 13 residues. The V gene lost 6 bases and the J gene lost 3 bases, with 11 bases spanning the gap. From germline, CDR1 is KGHSH and CDR2 LQKENI. The CDR3: CASSSNRDTEAFF. CDR3 DNA sequence: TGTGCCAGCTCCTCCAACAGGGACACTGAAGCTTTCTTT.

CDR3 sequence: CASSYRLGSSEAFF. The DNA of the CDR3 is TGTGCCAGCAGTTATAGACTAGGAAGCTCTGAAGCTTTCTTT. The chain is built from TRBV6-5 and TRBJ1-1; D is uncertain. This CDR3 has 14 amino acids. Deletions cut 3 bases from V and 6 bases from J, with 14 bases between. CDR1 MNHEY and CDR2 SVGAGI come from the germline V gene.

The rearrangement links TRBV2 to TRBJ2-7; 10 nucleotides align to TRBD2. In germline, CDR1 is SNHLY, CDR2 FYNNEI. The V and J ends lost 8 bases and 3 bases, in that order; junction bases with no gene match: 10. The CDR3 runs to 15 residues. The DNA of the CDR3 is TGTGCCAGCCGTCGGGAACTAGCGGGAAGCTACGAGCAGTACTTC. Encoded protein: CASRRELAGSYEQYF. The variable domain in full, with the rest retrieved from reference TRBV2 and TRBJ2-7, is EPEVTQTPSHQVTQMGQEVILRCVPISNHLYFYWYRQILGQKVEFLVSFYNNEISEKSEIFDDQFSVERPDGSNFTLKIRSTKLEDSAMYFCASRRELAGSYEQYFGPGTRLTVT.

J is TRBJ1-6 and V is TRBV6-1; D is perhaps TRBD1 (6 bases). The V gene lost 7 bases and the J gene lost 8 bases, with 15 bases spanning the gap. This CDR3 region has 14 residues. Germline V gene data show CDR1 as MNHNS and CDR2 as SASEGT. The CDR3 loop is CASTEGGGYSPLHF. In nucleotides, the CDR3 is TGTGCCAGCACTGAGGGGGGGGGTTATTCACCCCTCCACTTT.

This chain uses TRBV4-1 with TRBJ2-5, with D possibly matching TRBD1 (5 bases). CDR3 size: 13 residues. V dropped 1 base and J dropped 3 bases, with 6 bases sitting between them. The germline gives CDR1 MGHRA, CDR2 YSYEKL. The CDR3 reads CASSQVTEETQYF. As DNA, the CDR3 is TGCGCCAGCAGCCAAGTGACAGAAGAGACCCAGTACTTC.

This chain joins TRBV15 and TRBJ2-7; no definite D call. V lost 6 bases and J lost 1, with 13 bases in between. Per the germline V gene, CDR1 is LNHNV and CDR2 is YYDKDF (reference sequence). The CDR3 is 14 amino acids. The CDR3 loop is CATRYTLSSYEQYF. The DNA for the CDR3 is TGTGCCACCAGATACACCTTATCTTCCTACGAGCAGTACTTC.

The CDR3 loop is CASSLEQGSLLGNIQYF. For the CDR3, the DNA is TGTGCCAGCAGCTTGGAACAGGGGTCCCTCTTGGGAAACATTCAGTACTTC. The J gene is TRBJ2-4, the V gene TRBV5-6; 7 nucleotides agree with TRBD1. The CDR3 length is 17 residues. CDR1 and CDR2 from the germline V gene are SGHDT and YYEEEE. The V and J ends lost 0 bases and 6 bases, in that order; junction bases with no gene match: 12. The whole variable domain, remainder taken from reference TRBV5-6 and TRBJ2-4, is DAGVTQSPTHLIKTRGQQVTLRCSPKSGHDTVSWYQQALGQGPQFIFQYYEEEERQRGNFPDRFSGHQFPNYSSELNVNALLLGDSALYLCASSLEQGSLLGNIQYFGAGTRLSVL.

The chain has TRBV5-4 and TRBJ2-3, with D possibly being TRBD2 (5 bases). Germline CDR1 reads SGHNT; CDR2 reads YYREEE (reference sequence). This CDR3 region has 17 residues. The V end was cut by 4 bases, the J end by 3 bases, with 21 bases between. Written as DNA, the CDR3 is TGTGCCAGCAGCGAAGGCCGGGGTAGAAGAGTAACAGATACGCAGTATTTT. Amino acid sequence: CASSEGRGRRVTDTQYF.

The chain has TRBV7-8 and TRBJ1-3, with D perhaps TRBD1 (5 bases). Germline V gives CDR1 SGHVS, CDR2 FQNEAQ. This CDR3 has 16 amino acids. The germline V and J ends were trimmed by 3 bases and 0 bases, with 12 bases remaining between them. The chain's CDR3 is CASSFTTATSGNTIYF. CDR3 in DNA: TGTGCCAGCAGCTTCACGACAGCTACCTCTGGAAACACCATATATTTT.

This chain links TRBV18 with TRBJ1-6, with 7 bases matching TRBD1. Germline-derived CDR1 and CDR2 are KGHSH and LQKENI. V dropped 5 bases and J dropped 10; count of bases not matched to a gene: 11. This CDR3 has 15 amino acids. CDR3 loop: CASSALDTTGSPLHF. In DNA form, the CDR3 reads TGTGCCAGCTCAGCTTTGGACACGACAGGGTCACCCCTCCACTTT.

The gene calls are TRBV11-2 and TRBJ2-1; 10 bases agree with TRBD2. The V gene end was trimmed by 5 bases and the J gene end by 8 bases; junction bases not matched to a gene: 6. CDR1 and CDR2 (germline): SGHAT, FQNNGV. This CDR3 is 14 amino acids long. The CDR3: CASSALAGAYEQFF. The CDR3, as DNA: TGTGCCAGCAGCGCCCTAGCGGGAGCGTATGAGCAGTTCTTC. Combining the CDR3 with reference TRBV11-2 and TRBJ2-1 gives the whole variable domain EAGVAQSPRYKIIEKRQSVAFWCNPISGHATLYWYQQILGQGPKLLIQFQNNGVVDDSQLPKDRFSAERLKGVDSTLKIQPAKLEDSAVYLCASSALAGAYEQFFGPGTRLTVL.

The chain carries TRBV30 and TRBJ2-7, with D perhaps TRBD1 or TRBD2 (7 bases each). The V gene lost 3 bases and the J gene lost 1 base, with 16 bases spanning the gap. Germline-derived CDR1 and CDR2 are GTSNPN and SVGIG (reference sequence). This CDR3 contains 15 residues. As DNA, the CDR3 is TGTGCCTGGAGCGTACAGGGGAGGGGATCCTACGAGCAGTACTTC. Amino acids: CAWSVQGRGSYEQYF.